Given below is one TCR beta chain in context. Trimming pared 7 bases from V and 4 bases from J, leaving 11 bases between. Germline lookup yields CDR1 SGHAT and CDR2 FQDESV (reference sequence). The length of the CDR3 is 12 residues. This specimen belongs to a study of T cell responses to AZD1222 COVID-19 vaccine. Generated by immunoSEQ multiplex PCR, the TCRdb table keeps only in-frame clones and is missing some. The repertoire has about 140,000 clones, around 93% of them found once; the top ten carry 3.5% to 4.5%. The receptor comes from an adult who received the AZD1222 COVID-19 vaccine. The J gene is TRBJ2-7, the V gene TRBV11-1, with a weak D call TRBD2 (6 bases). The specimen was peripheral blood, collected 28 days after the second AZD1222 dose. This CDR3 is CASTYGGYEQYF. Here the CDR3 DNA reads TGTGCCAGCACCTACGGGGGTTACGAGCAGTACTTC.